This T cell receptor beta chain was sequenced for a study of blood T cell repertoires in COVID-19. As originally analysed: Reference gene primers were amplified, and this amplification served to estimate nucleated cell counts. This table comes from immunoSEQ multiplex PCR, and its TCRdb copy is limited to in-frame clones, with some not included. The V and J calls and clone size come from that table; D and trimming were worked out from the DNA. The sample lists about 45,000 clones; approximately 91% were seen once. The CDR3 covers 14 residues. CDR1 and CDR2 from the germline V gene are SGHDN and FVKESK. Trimming pared 1 base from V and 5 bases from J, leaving 11 bases between.

The sequence derives from a human donor in a cohort sampled during active COVID-19. The V call is TRBV14, the J call TRBJ2-5; possible D gene TRBD2, 5 bases. The specimen was peripheral blood. This CDR3 is CASSQVISEETQYF. The CDR3 DNA reads TGTGCCAGCAGCCAAGTTATTAGCGAGGAGACCCAGTACTTC.